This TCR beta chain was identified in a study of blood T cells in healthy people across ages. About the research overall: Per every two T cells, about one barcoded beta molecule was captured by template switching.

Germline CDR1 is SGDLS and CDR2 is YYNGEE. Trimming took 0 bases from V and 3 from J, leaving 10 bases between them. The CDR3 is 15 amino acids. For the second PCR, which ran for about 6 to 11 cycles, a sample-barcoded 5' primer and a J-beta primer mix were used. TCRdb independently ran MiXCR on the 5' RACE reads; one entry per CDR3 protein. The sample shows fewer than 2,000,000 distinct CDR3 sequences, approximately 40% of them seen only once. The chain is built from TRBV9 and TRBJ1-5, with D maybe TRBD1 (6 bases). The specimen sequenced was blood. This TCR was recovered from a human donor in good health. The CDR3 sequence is CASSVDWGPNQPQHF. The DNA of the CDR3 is TGTGCCAGCAGCGTAGATTGGGGGCCCAATCAGCCCCAGCATTTT.